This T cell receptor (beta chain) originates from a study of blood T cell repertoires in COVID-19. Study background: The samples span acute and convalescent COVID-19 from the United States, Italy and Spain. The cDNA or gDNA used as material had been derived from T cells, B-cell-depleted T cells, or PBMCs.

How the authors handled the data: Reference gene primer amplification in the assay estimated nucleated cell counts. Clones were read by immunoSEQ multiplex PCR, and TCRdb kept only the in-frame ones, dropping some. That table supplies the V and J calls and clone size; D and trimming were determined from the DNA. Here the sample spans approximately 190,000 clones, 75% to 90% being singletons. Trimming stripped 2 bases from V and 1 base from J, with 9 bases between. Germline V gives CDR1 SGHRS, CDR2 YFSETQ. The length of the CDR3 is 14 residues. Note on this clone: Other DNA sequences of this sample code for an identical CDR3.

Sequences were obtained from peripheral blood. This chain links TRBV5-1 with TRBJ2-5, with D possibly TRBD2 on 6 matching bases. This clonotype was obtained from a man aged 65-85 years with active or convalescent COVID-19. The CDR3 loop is CASSLAGLQETQYF. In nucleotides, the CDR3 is TGCGCCAGCAGCTTAGCGGGCCTCCAAGAGACCCAGTACTTC.